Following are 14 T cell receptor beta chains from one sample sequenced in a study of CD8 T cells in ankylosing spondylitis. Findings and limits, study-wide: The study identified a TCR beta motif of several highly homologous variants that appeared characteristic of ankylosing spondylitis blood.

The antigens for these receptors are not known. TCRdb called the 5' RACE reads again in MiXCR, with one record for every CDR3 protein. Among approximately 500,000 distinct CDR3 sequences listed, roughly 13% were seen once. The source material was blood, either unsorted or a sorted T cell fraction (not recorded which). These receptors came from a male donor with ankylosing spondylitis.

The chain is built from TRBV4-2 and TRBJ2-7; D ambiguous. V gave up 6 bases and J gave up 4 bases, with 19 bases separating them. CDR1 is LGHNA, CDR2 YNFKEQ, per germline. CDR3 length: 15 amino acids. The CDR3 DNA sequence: TGTGCCAGCAGTCCTCGACAAACTCTTCGGTACGAGCAGTACTTC. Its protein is CASSPRQTLRYEQYF.

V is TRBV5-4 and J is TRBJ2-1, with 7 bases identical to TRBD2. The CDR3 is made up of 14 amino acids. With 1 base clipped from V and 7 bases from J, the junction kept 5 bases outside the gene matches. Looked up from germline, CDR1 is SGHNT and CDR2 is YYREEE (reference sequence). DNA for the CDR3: TGTGCCAGCAGCTTGCGGGAGGCCCGGAATGAGCAGTTCTTC. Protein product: CASSLREARNEQFF.

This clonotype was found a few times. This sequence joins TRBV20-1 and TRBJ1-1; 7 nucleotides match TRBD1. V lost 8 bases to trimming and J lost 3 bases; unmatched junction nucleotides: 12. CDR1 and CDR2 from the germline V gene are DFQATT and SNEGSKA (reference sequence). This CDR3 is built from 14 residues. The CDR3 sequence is CSTDRASSDTEAFF. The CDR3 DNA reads TGCAGTACCGACAGGGCCAGTTCAGACACTGAAGCTTTCTTT.

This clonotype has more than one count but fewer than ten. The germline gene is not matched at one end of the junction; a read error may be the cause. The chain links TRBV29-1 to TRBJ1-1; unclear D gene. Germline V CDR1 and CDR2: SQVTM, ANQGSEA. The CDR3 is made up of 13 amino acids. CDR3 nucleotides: TGCAGCGTCGAAGGAGGTTCAGGAACTGAAGCTTTCTTT. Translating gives CSVEGGSGTEAFF.

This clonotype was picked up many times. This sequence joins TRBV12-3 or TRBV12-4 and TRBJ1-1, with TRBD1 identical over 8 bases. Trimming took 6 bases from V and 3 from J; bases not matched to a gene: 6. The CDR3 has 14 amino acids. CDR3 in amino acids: CASRIDRGDTEAFF. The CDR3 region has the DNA TGTGCCAGCAGAATAGACAGGGGCGACACTGAAGCTTTCTTT.

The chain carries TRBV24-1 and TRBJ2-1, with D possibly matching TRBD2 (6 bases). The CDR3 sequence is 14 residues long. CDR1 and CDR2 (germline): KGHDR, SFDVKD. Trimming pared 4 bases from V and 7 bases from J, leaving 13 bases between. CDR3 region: CATSEAGTRNEQFF. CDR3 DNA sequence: TGTGCCACCAGTGAGGCCGGGACTCGAAATGAGCAGTTCTTC.

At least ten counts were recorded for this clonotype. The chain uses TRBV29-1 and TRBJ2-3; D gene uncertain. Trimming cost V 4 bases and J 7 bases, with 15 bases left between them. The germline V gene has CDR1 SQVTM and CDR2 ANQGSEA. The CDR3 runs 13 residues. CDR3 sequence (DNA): TGCAGCGTTGTTCAACCGCCGGTGTATACGCAGTATTTT. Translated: CSVVQPPVYTQYF.

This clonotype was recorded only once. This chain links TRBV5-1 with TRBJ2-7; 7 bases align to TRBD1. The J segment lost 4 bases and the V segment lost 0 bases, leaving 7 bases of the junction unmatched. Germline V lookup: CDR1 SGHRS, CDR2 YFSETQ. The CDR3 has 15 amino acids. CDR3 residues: CASSLDRGNMYEQYF. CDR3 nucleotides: TGCGCCAGCAGCTTGGACAGGGGTAATATGTACGAGCAGTACTTC.

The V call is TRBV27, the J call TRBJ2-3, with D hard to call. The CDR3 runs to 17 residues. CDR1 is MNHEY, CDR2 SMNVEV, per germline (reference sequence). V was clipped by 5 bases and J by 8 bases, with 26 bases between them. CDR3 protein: CASSPAKKRNLDATQYF. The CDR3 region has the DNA TGTGCCAGCAGTCCCGCGAAAAAGCGTAACCTTGATGCTACGCAGTATTTT.

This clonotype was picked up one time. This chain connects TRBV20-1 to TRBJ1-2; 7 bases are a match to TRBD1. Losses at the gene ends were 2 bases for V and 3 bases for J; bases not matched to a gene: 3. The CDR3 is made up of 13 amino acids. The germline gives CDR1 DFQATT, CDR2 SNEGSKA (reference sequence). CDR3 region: CSARLTGDYGYTF. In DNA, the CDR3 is TGCAGTGCTAGATTAACAGGGGACTATGGCTACACCTTC.

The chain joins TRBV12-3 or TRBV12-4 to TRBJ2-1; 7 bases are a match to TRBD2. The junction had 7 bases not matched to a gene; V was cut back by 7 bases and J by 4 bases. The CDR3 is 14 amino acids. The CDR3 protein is CASKLASGYNEQFF. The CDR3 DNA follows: TGTGCCAGCAAGTTGGCTAGCGGTTACAATGAGCAGTTCTTC.

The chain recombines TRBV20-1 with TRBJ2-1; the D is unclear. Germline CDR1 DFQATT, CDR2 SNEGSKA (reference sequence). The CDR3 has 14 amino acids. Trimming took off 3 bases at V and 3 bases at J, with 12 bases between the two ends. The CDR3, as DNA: TGCAGTGCTAGCCTGGCGGACCTCTACAATGAGCAGTTCTTC. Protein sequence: CSASLADLYNEQFF.

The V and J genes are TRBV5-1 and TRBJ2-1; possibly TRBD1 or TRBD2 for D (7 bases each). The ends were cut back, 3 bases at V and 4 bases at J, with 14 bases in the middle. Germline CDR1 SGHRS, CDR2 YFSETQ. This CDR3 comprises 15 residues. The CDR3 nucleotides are TGCGCCAGCAGCTACCAGGGGGGGGTATACAATGAGCAGTTCTTC. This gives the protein CASSYQGGVYNEQFF.

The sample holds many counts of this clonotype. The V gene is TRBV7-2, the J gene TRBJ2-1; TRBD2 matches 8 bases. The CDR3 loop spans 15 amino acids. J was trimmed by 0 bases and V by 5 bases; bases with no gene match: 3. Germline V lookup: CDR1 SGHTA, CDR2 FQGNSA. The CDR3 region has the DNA TGTGCCAGCAGCCGGCTAGCGGGCTCCTACAATGAGCAGTTCTTC. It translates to CASSRLAGSYNEQFF.